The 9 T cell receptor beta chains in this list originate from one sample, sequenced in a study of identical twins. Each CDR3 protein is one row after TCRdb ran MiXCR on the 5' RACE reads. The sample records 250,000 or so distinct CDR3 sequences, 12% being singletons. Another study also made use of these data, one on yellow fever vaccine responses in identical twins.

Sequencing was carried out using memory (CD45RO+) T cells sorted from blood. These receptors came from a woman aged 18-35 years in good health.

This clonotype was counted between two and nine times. In DNA form, the CDR3 reads TGTGCCAGCAGCCAAACAGGCTTTTCACCCCTCCACTTT. Residues: CASSQTGFSPLHF. The rearrangement uses TRBV3-1 and TRBJ1-6; the D gene is possibly TRBD1 (5 bases). This CDR3 has 13 residues. V lost 2 bases and J 9 bases, leaving 8 bases between the germline ends. The germline V gene encodes CDR1 LGHDT and CDR2 YNNKEL (reference sequence).

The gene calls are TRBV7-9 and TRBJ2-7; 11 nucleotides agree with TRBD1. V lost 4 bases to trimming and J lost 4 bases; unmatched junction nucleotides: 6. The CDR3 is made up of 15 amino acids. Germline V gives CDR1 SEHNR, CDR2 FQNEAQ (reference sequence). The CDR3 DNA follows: TGTGCCAGCAGCTCGTCCGGGACAGGGGGTTACGAGCAGTACTTC. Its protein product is CASSSSGTGGYEQYF. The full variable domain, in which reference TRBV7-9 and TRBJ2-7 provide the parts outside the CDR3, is DTGVSQNPRHKITKRGQNVTFRCDPISEHNRLYWYRQTLGQGPEFLTYFQNEAQLEKSRLLSDRFSAERPKGSFSTLEIQRTEQGDSAMYLCASSSSGTGGYEQYFGPGTRLTVT.

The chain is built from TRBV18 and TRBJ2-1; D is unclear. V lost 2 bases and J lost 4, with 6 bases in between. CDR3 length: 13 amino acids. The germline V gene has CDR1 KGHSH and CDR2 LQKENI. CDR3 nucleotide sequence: TGTGCCAGCTCACCAGAAGGTTACAATGAGCAGTTCTTC. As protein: CASSPEGYNEQFF.

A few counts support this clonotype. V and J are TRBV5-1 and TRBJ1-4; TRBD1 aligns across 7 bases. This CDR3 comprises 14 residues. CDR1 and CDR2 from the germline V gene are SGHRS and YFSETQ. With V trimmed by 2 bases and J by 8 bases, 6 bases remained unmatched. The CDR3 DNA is TGCGCCAGCAGCTTAGGGGGCGCCTCGGAAAAACTGTTTTTT. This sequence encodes CASSLGGASEKLFF.

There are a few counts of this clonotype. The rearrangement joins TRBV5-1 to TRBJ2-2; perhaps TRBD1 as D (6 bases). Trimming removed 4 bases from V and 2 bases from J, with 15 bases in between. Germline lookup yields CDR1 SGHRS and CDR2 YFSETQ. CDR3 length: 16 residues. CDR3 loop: CASSLKKDSNTGELFF. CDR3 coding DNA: TGCGCCAGCAGCCTGAAAAAGGACAGCAACACCGGGGAGCTGTTTTTT. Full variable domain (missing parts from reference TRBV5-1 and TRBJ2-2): KAGVTQTPRYLIKTRGQQVTLSCSPISGHRSVSWYQQTPGQGLQFLFEYFSETQRNKGNFPGRFSGRQFSNSRSEMNVSTLELGDSALYLCASSLKKDSNTGELFFGEGSRLTVL.

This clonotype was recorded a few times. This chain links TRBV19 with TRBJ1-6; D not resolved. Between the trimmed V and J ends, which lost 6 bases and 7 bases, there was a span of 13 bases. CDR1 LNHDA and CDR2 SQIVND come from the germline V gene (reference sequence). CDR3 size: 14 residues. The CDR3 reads CASSRGGENSPLHF. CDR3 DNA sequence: TGTGCCAGTAGCCGAGGCGGGGAGAATTCACCCCTCCACTTT.

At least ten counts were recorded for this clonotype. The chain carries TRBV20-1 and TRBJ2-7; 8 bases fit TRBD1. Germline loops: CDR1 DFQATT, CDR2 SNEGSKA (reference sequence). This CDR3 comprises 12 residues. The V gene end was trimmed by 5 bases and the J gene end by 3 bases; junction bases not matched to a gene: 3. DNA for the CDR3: TGCAGTGCTGTCAGGGGGCTCTACGAGCAGTACTTC. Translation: CSAVRGLYEQYF.

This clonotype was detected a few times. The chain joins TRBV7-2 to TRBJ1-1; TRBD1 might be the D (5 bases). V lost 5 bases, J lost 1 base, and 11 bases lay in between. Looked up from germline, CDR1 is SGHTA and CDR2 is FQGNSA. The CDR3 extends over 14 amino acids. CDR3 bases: TGTGCCAGCAGCGCGGACACGAGGAACACTGAAGCTTTCTTT. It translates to CASSADTRNTEAFF.

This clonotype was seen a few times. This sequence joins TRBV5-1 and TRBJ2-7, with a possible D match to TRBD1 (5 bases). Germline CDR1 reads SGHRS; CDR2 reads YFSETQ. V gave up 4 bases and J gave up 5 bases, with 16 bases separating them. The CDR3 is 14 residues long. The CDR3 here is CASSAQGRVDEQYF. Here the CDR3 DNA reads TGCGCCAGCAGCGCGCAGGGTAGAGTCGACGAGCAGTACTTC.